This entry features one T cell receptor (beta chain) sequence. These data come from a study of blood T cell repertoires in COVID-19. The germline CDR1 and CDR2 sequences are SEHNR and FQNEAQ (reference sequence). The V end lost 5 bases, the J end lost 1 base, and 11 bases lay between the germline ends. This CDR3 has 14 amino acids. Authors' methods: Reference gene primers were amplified, and this amplification served to estimate nucleated cell counts. Generated by immunoSEQ multiplex PCR, the TCRdb table keeps only in-frame clones and is missing some. For V, J and clone size, that table is used; D and trimming come from the DNA. The table lists approximately 100,000 clones, 84% of them singletons.

The chain carries TRBV7-9 and TRBJ2-5; D not certain. This sequence originates from a man aged 60-69 years with acute or convalescent COVID-19. Sample: peripheral blood. CDR3 nucleotide sequence: TGTGCCAGCAGCCGCCCCTCAGGCCAAGAGACCCAGTACTTC. It is translated as CASSRPSGQETQYF.